This T cell receptor beta chain stems from a study of blood T cell repertoires in COVID-19. Study summary: Samples of COVID-19 (acute and convalescent) were obtained from the United States, Italy and Spain. Sources were T cells, B-cell-depleted T cells, or PBMCs; the material itself was cDNA or gDNA.

The germline CDR1 and CDR2 sequences are SGHRS and YFSETQ. V lost 6 bases and J 0 bases, leaving 11 bases between the germline ends. This CDR3 spans 14 amino acids. Original methodology: For nucleated cells, counts were estimated from reference gene primer amplification. The table came from immunoSEQ multiplex PCR; TCRdb's copy has only in-frame clones and leaves some out. V and J calls plus clone size are reproduced from that table; the DNA served to infer D and trimming. The data hold some 58,000 clones, with 90% observed a single time. This clonotype was obtained from a middle-aged man with acute or convalescent COVID-19. This rearrangement joins TRBV5-1 to TRBJ2-3; D uncertain. The sequenced sample was peripheral blood. Here the CDR3 DNA reads TGCGCCAGCAAAACTCAACCGAGCACAGATACGCAGTATTTT. Translating gives CASKTQPSTDTQYF.